Here is one T cell receptor beta chain with its context. The sample belongs to a study of T cells in Graves' hyperthyroidism and ophthalmopathy. Graves' hyperthyroidism was deemed stable given no ophthalmopathy progression within 18 months. The PBMCs studied were ones that came from 10 ml fresh peripheral blood. The junction had 8 bases not matched to a gene; V was cut back by 5 bases and J by 5 bases. The CDR3 totals 14 residues. CDR1 is SQVTM, CDR2 ANQGSEA, per germline. Amplified TCR beta CDR3 regions came from RNA transcripts. Primed by the HTBI set, a first-round RT-PCR was run on the TCR CDR3. MiXCR was run by TCRdb on the multiplex PCR reads, yielding one entry per CDR3 protein. Of under 400,000 distinct CDR3 sequences in the sample, about 20% are singletons; the top ten hold 49%.

The J gene is TRBJ2-1, the V gene TRBV29-1; TRBD1 agrees at 8 bases. The sample comprised blood. The clonotype originates from a woman aged 50 to 65 with Graves' hyperthyroidism. This CDR3 is CSVPGTGVNNEQFF. In nucleotides, the CDR3 is TGCAGCGTTCCAGGGACAGGAGTGAACAATGAGCAGTTCTTC.